These 15 T cell receptor beta chains were all obtained from the same sample, sequenced in a study of cytomegalovirus exposure and HLA in healthy donors. Primers for the PCR totalled 60 Vbeta and 13 Jbeta. Repertoires were generated with immunoSEQ multiplex PCR, while TCRdb's copy carries only in-frame clones and drops some. Here the sample table reports 150,000 to 200,000 clones. The specimen sequenced was PBMCs. Receptor source: a man in his thirties or forties in good health and CMV-seronegative.

The chain links TRBV2 to TRBJ2-5; 7 bases map to TRBD2. Trimming cost V 4 bases and J 7 bases; bases outside gene matches: 6. The CDR3 has 13 amino acids. Germline V gene sequence: CDR1 SNHLY, CDR2 FYNNEI. CDR3 loop: CASSAGERGTQYF. The CDR3 DNA is TGTGCCAGCAGTGCCGGGGAGCGGGGGACCCAGTACTTC.

The J gene is TRBJ2-3, the V gene TRBV4-1; tentatively, D is TRBD2 (6 bases). The V and J ends lost 4 bases and 1 base respectively, with 12 bases between them. Germline CDR1 is MGHRA and CDR2 is YSYEKL. The CDR3 contains 15 residues. CDR3 DNA: TGCGCCAGCAGCCTGTGGGGACTCCGCACAGATACGCAGTATTTT. Translation: CASSLWGLRTDTQYF.

This chain links TRBV11-2 with TRBJ2-7, with 7 bases identical to TRBD2. With V trimmed by 3 bases and J by 12 bases, 8 bases remained unmatched. Looked up from germline, CDR1 is SGHAT and CDR2 is FQNNGV. The CDR3 is made up of 12 amino acids. CDR3 DNA: TGTGCCAGCAGCTTTTTATGGGAGGGACCGTACTTC. Encoded protein: CASSFLWEGPYF.

The J gene is TRBJ1-4, the V gene TRBV11-2, with D possibly being TRBD1 (6 bases). V lost 5 bases to trimming and J lost 8 bases, with 12 bases between them. The CDR3 sequence is 13 residues long. CDR1 is SGHAT, CDR2 FQNNGV, per germline. The CDR3 DNA is TGTGCCAGCAGCCCTTGGACAGAGGAAAAACTGTTTTTT. Translating it yields CASSPWTEEKLFF.

The chain has TRBV19 and TRBJ1-2; no definite D call. Germline-derived CDR1 and CDR2 are LNHDA and SQIVND (reference sequence). Deletions cut 2 bases from V and 8 bases from J, with 18 bases between. The CDR3 sequence is 15 residues long. For the CDR3, the DNA is TGTGCCAGTAGTATACCTCTCAGTGAGCGCTCAGGCTACACCTTC. It is translated as CASSIPLSERSGYTF.

The chain joins TRBV9 to TRBJ1-6; D is perhaps TRBD1 (6 bases). The germline V gene has CDR1 SGDLS and CDR2 YYNGEE. This CDR3 region has 17 residues. With 0 bases removed from V and 8 bases from J, the gap between germline ends came to 18 bases. The CDR3 DNA reads as TGTGCCAGCAGCGTAGGAGGACAGCCCGTGGCGGATTCACCCCTCCACTTT. Protein product: CASSVGGQPVADSPLHF.

This chain uses TRBV23-1 with TRBJ2-2; tentative D call: TRBD1 (6 bases). TRBV23-1 falls under the ORF class, with uncertain function. The CDR3 covers 17 residues. The V end was cut by 4 bases, the J end by 6 bases, with 21 bases between. The CDR3 here is CASSRRQVVYPPGELFF. CDR3 coding DNA: TGCGCCAGCAGTCGGCGACAGGTAGTATACCCCCCCGGGGAGCTGTTTTTT.

The V gene is TRBV18, the J gene TRBJ2-2; TRBD1 matches at 7 bases. This CDR3 contains 15 residues. V lost 5 bases, J lost 6 bases, and 9 bases stayed unmatched. CDR1 is KGHSH and CDR2 is LQKENI in the germline V gene. The CDR3 loop reads CASSTGARDAGELFF. The CDR3 DNA follows: TGTGCCAGCTCAACAGGGGCTCGGGATGCCGGGGAGCTGTTTTTT.

About this clone itself: The DNA is left out, because the CDR3 cannot be placed on it with certainty; the CDR3 is given as TCRdb lists it. The rearrangement uses TRBV5-6 and TRBJ2-1; the table's D call, TRBD2, was not checked against the DNA. Germline V gene lookup returns CDR1 SGHDT and CDR2 YYEEEE. Inclusive of both ends, the CDR3 amounts to 18 amino acids. The CDR3 sequence is CASSPPLWRERSYNEQFF.

This chain joins TRBV7-8 and TRBJ2-1; 8 nucleotides agree with TRBD2. V lost 1 base to trimming and J lost 0 bases; unmatched junction nucleotides: 5. Germline lookup yields CDR1 SGHVS and CDR2 FQNEAQ. The CDR3 covers 17 residues. The DNA of the CDR3 is TGTGCCAGCAGCTTAGGGACTAGCCTGAGCTCCTACAATGAGCAGTTCTTC. This translates into CASSLGTSLSSYNEQFF.

The chain combines TRBV5-1 with TRBJ2-7, with a possible D match to TRBD1 (6 bases). This CDR3 region has 13 residues. Trimming removed 4 bases at V and 5 bases at J, with 13 bases between. In germline, CDR1 is SGHRS, CDR2 YFSETQ. CDR3 protein: CASSTTGYDEQYF. The CDR3 DNA reads TGCGCCAGCAGCACTACAGGGTACGACGAGCAGTACTTC.

This chain's CDR3 is CASSLVGHLTYNEQFF. The CDR3 DNA sequence: TGTGCCAGCAGCTTGGTGGGACACCTTACTTACAATGAGCAGTTCTTC. The chain carries TRBV5-6 and TRBJ2-1, with a weak D call TRBD1 (6 bases). CDR1 is SGHDT, CDR2 YYEEEE, per germline. V lost 0 bases and J lost 4, with 14 bases in between. This CDR3 region has 16 residues.

CDR3 sequence: CASSLESWGTSVYNEQFF. Here the CDR3 DNA reads TGTGCCAGCAGCTTAGAATCTTGGGGGACTAGCGTGTACAATGAGCAGTTCTTC. The chain links TRBV7-6 to TRBJ2-1, with TRBD2 matching over 10 bases. The CDR3 runs to 18 residues. Germline CDR1 is SGHVS and CDR2 is FNYEAQ. V was pared by 1 base and J by 4 bases, with 10 bases of the junction left unmatched.

The V and J genes are TRBV29-1 and TRBJ1-1; D may be TRBD1 (6 bases). Germline loops: CDR1 SQVTM, CDR2 ANQGSEA. The V end lost 7 bases, the J end lost 7 bases, and 10 bases lay between the germline ends. This CDR3 is 10 amino acids long. CDR3 residues: CSGATGEAFF. The DNA for the CDR3 is TGCAGCGGCGCGACAGGTGAAGCTTTCTTT.

The rearrangement joins TRBV28 to TRBJ2-3; D might be TRBD1 (5 bases). V gave up 2 bases and J gave up 4 bases, with 7 bases separating them. CDR1 is MDHEN, CDR2 SYDVKM, per germline. The CDR3 covers 13 residues. CDR3 sequence reads: CASSLRGADTQYF. The CDR3 DNA reads as TGTGCCAGCAGTTTAAGGGGCGCAGATACGCAGTATTTT.